The 25 T cell receptor beta chains below all came from one sample that was sequenced in a study of neurological immune-mediated disorders. TCRdb recomputed calls from the 5' RACE reads with MiXCR, one row per CDR3 protein. The table shows approximately 18,000 distinct CDR3 sequences, with 3.5% occurring only once. Material for sequencing was CD8+ T cells from blood. The receptors derive from a woman aged 40 to 50 in good health.

The chain joins TRBV28 to TRBJ1-4; possible D gene TRBD1, 6 bases. The V end was cut by 3 bases, the J end by 6 bases, with 17 bases between. CDR1 and CDR2 from the germline V gene are MDHEN and SYDVKM. The CDR3 is made up of 16 amino acids. The CDR3 loop reads CASSLTPRGGDEKLFF. CDR3 DNA sequence: TGTGCCAGCAGTTTGACCCCCAGGGGCGGCGATGAAAAACTGTTTTTT. Based on the CDR3 plus reference TRBV28 and TRBJ1-4, the full variable domain is DVKVTQSSRYLVKRTGEKVFLECVQDMDHENMFWYRQDPGLGLRLIYFSYDVKMKEKGDIPEGYSVSREKKERFSLILESASTNQTSMYLCASSLTPRGGDEKLFFGSGTQLSVL.

This clonotype has at least ten counts. This rearrangement joins TRBV29-1 to TRBJ2-1; D is unclear. Trimming took 0 bases from V and 4 from J, leaving 4 bases between them. There are 12 residues in the CDR3. The germline CDR1 and CDR2 sequences are SQVTM and ANQGSEA. The DNA for the CDR3 is TGCAGCGTTGAAGATCGTTACAATGAGCAGTTCTTC. Amino acid sequence: CSVEDRYNEQFF.

This clonotype was seen ten or more times. The CDR3 is CASDLAGEDNEQFF. CDR3 nucleotide sequence: TGCGCCAGCGATTTAGCGGGAGAGGATAATGAGCAGTTCTTC. J is TRBJ2-1 and V is TRBV5-1, with 9 bases matching TRBD2. CDR3 length equals 14 residues. Germline V gene sequence: CDR1 SGHRS, CDR2 YFSETQ. V lost 7 bases and J lost 7; bases outside the gene matches: 9. Complete variable domain (other parts from reference TRBV5-1 and TRBJ2-1): KAGVTQTPRYLIKTRGQQVTLSCSPISGHRSVSWYQQTPGQGLQFLFEYFSETQRNKGNFPGRFSGRQFSNSRSEMNVSTLELGDSALYLCASDLAGEDNEQFFGPGTRLTVL.

This clonotype occurred many times. The chain links TRBV29-1 to TRBJ1-2; D gene ambiguous. This CDR3 has 12 residues. Deletions cut 6 bases from V and 4 bases from J, with 12 bases between. The germline CDR1 and CDR2 sequences are SQVTM and ANQGSEA. CDR3 protein: CSVGSDTYGYTF. The CDR3 nucleotides read TGCAGCGTGGGATCGGATACCTATGGCTACACCTTC.

This clonotype was detected many times. The rearrangement uses TRBV24-1 and TRBJ2-2; D might be TRBD1 or TRBD2, each matching 5 bases. V lost 5 bases to trimming and J lost 10 bases, with 10 bases between them. This CDR3 has 12 residues. Looked up from germline, CDR1 is KGHDR and CDR2 is SFDVKD. The DNA of the CDR3 is TGTGCCACCAGTGTCTGGGACCCGGAGCTGTTTTTT. Translated: CATSVWDPELFF.

In this sample, this clonotype turned up many times. The V call is TRBV6-4, the J call TRBJ2-2; TRBD2 might be the D (6 bases). The germline gives CDR1 MRHNA, CDR2 SNTAGT. V lost 6 bases and J lost 2, with 13 bases in between. This CDR3 contains 15 residues. CDR3 sequence: CASRGASENTGELFF. CDR3 in DNA: TGTGCCAGCAGAGGGGCTAGCGAAAACACCGGGGAGCTGTTTTTT.

This clonotype was observed at least ten times. The chain carries TRBV7-9 and TRBJ2-7; D not certain. CDR1 is SEHNR and CDR2 is FQNEAQ in the germline V gene (reference sequence). CDR3 length equals 14 residues. V lost 3 bases, J lost 2 bases, and 11 bases lay in between. CDR3 residues: CASSFGRKPYEQYF. The CDR3 nucleotides read TGTGCCAGCAGCTTCGGACGGAAACCCTACGAGCAGTACTTC. Full variable domain (remainder filled in from reference TRBV7-9 and TRBJ2-7): DTGVSQNPRHKITKRGQNVTFRCDPISEHNRLYWYRQTLGQGPEFLTYFQNEAQLEKSRLLSDRFSAERPKGSFSTLEIQRTEQGDSAMYLCASSFGRKPYEQYFGPGTRLTVT.

This clonotype was found many times. The genes are TRBV5-1 and TRBJ1-1; D remains ambiguous. V lost 4 bases, J lost 0 bases, and 16 bases lay in between. The length of the CDR3 is 16 residues. Germline-derived CDR1 and CDR2 are SGHRS and YFSETQ. In nucleotides, the CDR3 is TGCGCCAGCAGCCCCCGAGGGCAGCTACTGAACACTGAAGCTTTCTTT. Translating gives CASSPRGQLLNTEAFF.

Many counts were recorded for this clonotype. This chain connects TRBV27 to TRBJ2-1, with D unresolved. The CDR3 length is 13 residues. The V end was cut by 1 base, the J end by 3 bases, with 4 bases between. The germline V gene has CDR1 MNHEY and CDR2 SMNVEV (reference sequence). This CDR3 reads CASSLLGYNEQFF. DNA of the CDR3: TGTGCCAGCAGTTTATTGGGCTACAATGAGCAGTTCTTC.

This clonotype was recorded at least ten times. The genes are TRBV5-1 and TRBJ2-2; D gene unclear. The length of the CDR3 is 13 residues. The germline CDR1 and CDR2 sequences are SGHRS and YFSETQ. The germline V and J ends were trimmed by 0 bases and 7 bases, with 7 bases remaining between them. Here the CDR3 DNA reads TGCGCCAGCAGCTTGGTGCCGGTCGGGGAGCTGTTTTTT. Its translation: CASSLVPVGELFF.

This clonotype was recorded many times. The V and J genes are TRBV7-8 and TRBJ2-1; D is unresolved. V gave up 5 bases and J gave up 10 bases, with 15 bases separating them. Germline V gene lookup returns CDR1 SGHVS and CDR2 FQNEAQ. This CDR3 contains 13 residues. The CDR3 DNA follows: TGTGCCAGCAGCCTCTCGAACTCCCTGGAGCAGTTCTTC. Translation gives CASSLSNSLEQFF.

This clonotype was seen ten or more times. The V and J genes are TRBV5-1 and TRBJ1-2; D is possibly TRBD1 (6 bases). Per germline, CDR1 SGHRS and CDR2 YFSETQ. The length of the CDR3 is 12 residues. V was cut by 4 bases and J by 10 bases, with 14 bases left in between. In DNA form, the CDR3 reads TGCGCCAGCAGCGGAGACAGGTTTGCCTACACCTTC. Residues: CASSGDRFAYTF.

This clonotype showed up many times. CDR3 amino acids: CASSLQGTNTEAFF. The CDR3 bases are TGCGCCAGCAGCTTACAGGGGACTAACACTGAAGCTTTCTTT. V gene TRBV5-1 combines with J gene TRBJ1-1, with TRBD1 matching over 7 bases. Germline CDR1 reads SGHRS; CDR2 reads YFSETQ. CDR3 length: 14 residues. The ends lost 2 bases at V and 2 bases at J; junction bases unmatched: 3.

The chain joins TRBV15 to TRBJ2-7; no definite D call. The CDR3 sequence is 13 residues long. V dropped 5 bases and J dropped 0 bases, with 8 bases sitting between them. Germline CDR1 is LNHNV and CDR2 is YYDKDF (reference sequence). This chain's CDR3 is CATSGPTSYEQYF. The CDR3, as DNA: TGTGCCACCAGCGGCCCGACCTCCTACGAGCAGTACTTC.

At least ten counts were recorded for this clonotype. This chain connects TRBV27 to TRBJ2-5, with D unclear. The V gene's germline CDR1 is MNHEY and CDR2 SMNVEV (reference sequence). V dropped 4 bases and J dropped 5 bases, with 8 bases sitting between them. The CDR3 contains 12 residues. For the CDR3, the DNA is TGTGCCAGCAGTTCCGCCCGGGAGACCCAGTACTTC. This codes for CASSSARETQYF.

This clonotype was seen many times. This chain connects TRBV3-1 to TRBJ2-7; tentatively, D is TRBD2 (5 bases). V dropped 0 bases and J dropped 3 bases, with 12 bases sitting between them. CDR1 and CDR2 (germline): LGHDT, YNNKEL (reference sequence). There are 15 residues in the CDR3. The CDR3 protein is CASSQDGSGFYEQYF. CDR3 sequence (DNA): TGTGCCAGCAGCCAAGATGGGAGCGGTTTCTACGAGCAGTACTTC.

This clonotype was recorded at least ten times. The V call is TRBV4-1, the J call TRBJ2-2; TRBD1 is a possible D gene (6 bases). Per germline, CDR1 MGHRA and CDR2 YSYEKL. The CDR3 extends over 13 amino acids. V dropped 5 bases and J dropped 4 bases, with 8 bases sitting between them. In DNA, the CDR3 is TGCGCCAGCAGCGGACAGATCACCGGGGAGCTGTTTTTT. It translates to CASSGQITGELFF.

The table lists this clonotype with many counts. This chain links TRBV28 with TRBJ2-7, with TRBD2 as a possible D gene (6 bases). The CDR3 consists of 13 residues. Per germline, CDR1 MDHEN and CDR2 SYDVKM. Trimming shortened V by 5 bases and J by 7 bases, and 15 bases separated the two germline ends. The CDR3 here is CASSTRRGREQYF. CDR3 sequence (DNA): TGTGCCAGCAGTACCCGACGGGGGAGGGAGCAGTACTTC.

This clonotype was counted many times. J is TRBJ2-5 and V is TRBV7-6; TRBD2 agrees at 7 bases. Losses at the gene ends were 3 bases for V and 4 bases for J; bases not matched to a gene: 5. Germline lookup yields CDR1 SGHVS and CDR2 FNYEAQ. The CDR3 covers 14 residues. The CDR3 DNA reads TGTGCCAGCAGCTTTGTCAGGGAGGGAGAGACCCAGTACTTC. This gives the protein CASSFVREGETQYF.

This clonotype has at least ten counts. This chain links TRBV5-1 with TRBJ2-7; D might be TRBD1 (5 bases). CDR3 length: 12 amino acids. Germline values: CDR1 SGHRS, CDR2 YFSETQ. Trimming stripped 0 bases from V and 6 bases from J, with 7 bases between. This CDR3 reads CASSLAGSEQYF. CDR3 nucleotides: TGCGCCAGCAGCTTGGCAGGGTCCGAGCAGTACTTC.

This clonotype showed up many times. The J gene is TRBJ2-1, the V gene TRBV5-4; TRBD1 is a possible D gene (5 bases). The germline CDR1 and CDR2 sequences are SGHNT and YYREEE (reference sequence). CDR3 length equals 16 residues. Trimming pared 2 bases from V and 1 base from J, leaving 13 bases between. This chain's CDR3 is CASSLGQILSYNEQFF. In DNA, the CDR3 is TGTGCCAGCAGCTTAGGACAAATCCTTTCCTACAATGAGCAGTTCTTC.

This clonotype was observed many times. The gene calls are TRBV7-6 and TRBJ2-4; D remains ambiguous. Per the germline V gene, CDR1 is SGHVS and CDR2 is FNYEAQ. There are 15 residues in the CDR3. The V and J ends lost 1 base and 8 bases respectively, with 15 bases between them. As DNA, the CDR3 is TGTGCCAGCAGCTTAGATCCCTCGACAATAGACATTCAGTACTTC. It codes for CASSLDPSTIDIQYF.

This clonotype was detected many times. The V gene is TRBV10-3, the J gene TRBJ2-7, with D perhaps TRBD2 (5 bases). CDR3 length: 15 residues. CDR1 and CDR2 (germline): ENHRY, SYGVKD. Trimming left V 2 bases short and J 3 bases short, with 14 bases between. As DNA, the CDR3 is TGTGCCATCAGTGAGAGCGAGGGTCCTAACTACGAGCAGTACTTC. Its protein product is CAISESEGPNYEQYF.

This clonotype was detected ten times or more. The rearrangement links TRBV25-1 to TRBJ2-7; the match to TRBD2 covers 7 bases. Trimming took 3 bases from V and 9 from J; bases not matched to a gene: 2. This CDR3 spans 11 amino acids. Germline V CDR1 and CDR2: MGHDK, SYGVNS. CDR3 DNA sequence: TGTGCCAGCAGTGATTCGGGAGGGCAGTACTTC. It specifies CASSDSGGQYF.

In its sample, this clonotype was seen many times. This chain joins TRBV20-1 and TRBJ2-7; D gene uncertain. Germline V gene data show CDR1 as DFQATT and CDR2 as SNEGSKA (reference sequence). Trimming removed 3 bases from V and 4 bases from J, with 13 bases in between. The CDR3 is 13 amino acids. Written as DNA, the CDR3 is TGCAGTGCTAGGGCGGACCTCCTATACGAGCAGTACTTC. Residues: CSARADLLYEQYF.